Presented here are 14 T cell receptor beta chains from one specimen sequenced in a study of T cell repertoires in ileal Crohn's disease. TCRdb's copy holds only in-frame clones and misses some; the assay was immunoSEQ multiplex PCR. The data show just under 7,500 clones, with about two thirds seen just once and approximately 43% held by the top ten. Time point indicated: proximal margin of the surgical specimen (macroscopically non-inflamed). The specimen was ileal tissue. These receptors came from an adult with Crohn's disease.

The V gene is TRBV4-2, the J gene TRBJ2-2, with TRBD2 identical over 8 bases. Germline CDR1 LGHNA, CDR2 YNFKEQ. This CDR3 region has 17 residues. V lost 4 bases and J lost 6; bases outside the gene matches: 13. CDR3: CASSLHSGGIGAGELFF. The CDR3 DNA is TGTGCCAGCAGCCTCCATTCGGGAGGGATAGGCGCCGGGGAGCTGTTTTTT.

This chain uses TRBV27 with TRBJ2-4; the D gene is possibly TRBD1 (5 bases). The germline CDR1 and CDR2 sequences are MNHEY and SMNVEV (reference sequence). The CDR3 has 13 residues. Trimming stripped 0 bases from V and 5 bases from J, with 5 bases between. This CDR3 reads CASSLSGENIQYF. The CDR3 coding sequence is TGTGCCAGCAGTTTATCAGGGGAAAACATTCAGTACTTC.

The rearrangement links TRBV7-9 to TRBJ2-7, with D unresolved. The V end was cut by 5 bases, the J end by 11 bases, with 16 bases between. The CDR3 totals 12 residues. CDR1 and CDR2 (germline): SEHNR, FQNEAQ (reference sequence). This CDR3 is CASSPSWQKKYF. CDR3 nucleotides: TGTGCCAGCAGCCCTAGTTGGCAGAAGAAGTACTTC.

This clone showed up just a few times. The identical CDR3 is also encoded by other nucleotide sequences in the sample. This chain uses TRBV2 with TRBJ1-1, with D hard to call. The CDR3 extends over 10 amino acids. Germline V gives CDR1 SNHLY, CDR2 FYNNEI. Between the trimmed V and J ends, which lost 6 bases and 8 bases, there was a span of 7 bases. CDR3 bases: TGTGCCAGCAGCCTAGGGGAAGCTTTCTTT. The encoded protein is CASSLGEAFF.

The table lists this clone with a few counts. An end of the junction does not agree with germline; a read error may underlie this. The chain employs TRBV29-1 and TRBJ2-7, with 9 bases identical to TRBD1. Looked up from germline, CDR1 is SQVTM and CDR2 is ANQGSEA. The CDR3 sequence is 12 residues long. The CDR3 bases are TGCAGCGTTGAAGGGACAGGGGTTAACCCCTCCTTC. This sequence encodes CSVEGTGVNPSF.

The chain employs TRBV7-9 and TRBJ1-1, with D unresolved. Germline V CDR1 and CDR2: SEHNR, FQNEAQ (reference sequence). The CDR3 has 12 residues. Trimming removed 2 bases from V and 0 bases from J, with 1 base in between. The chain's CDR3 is CASSLMNTEAFF. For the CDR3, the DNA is TGTGCCAGCAGCTTAATGAACACTGAAGCTTTCTTT.

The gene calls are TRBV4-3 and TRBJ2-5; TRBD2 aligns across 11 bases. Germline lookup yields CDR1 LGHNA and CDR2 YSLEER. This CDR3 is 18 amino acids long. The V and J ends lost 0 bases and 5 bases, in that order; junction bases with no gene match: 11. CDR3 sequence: CASSQDGGSGRARETQYF. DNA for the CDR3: TGCGCCAGCAGCCAAGATGGGGGTAGCGGGAGGGCCCGGGAGACCCAGTACTTC.

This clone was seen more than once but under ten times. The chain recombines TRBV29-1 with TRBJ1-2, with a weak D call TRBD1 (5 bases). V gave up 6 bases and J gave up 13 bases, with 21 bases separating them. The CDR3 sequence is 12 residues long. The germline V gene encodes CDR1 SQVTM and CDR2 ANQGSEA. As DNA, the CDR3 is TGCAGCGTAGCAGCCGGCTACGGGGGATTCACCTTC. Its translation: CSVAAGYGGFTF.

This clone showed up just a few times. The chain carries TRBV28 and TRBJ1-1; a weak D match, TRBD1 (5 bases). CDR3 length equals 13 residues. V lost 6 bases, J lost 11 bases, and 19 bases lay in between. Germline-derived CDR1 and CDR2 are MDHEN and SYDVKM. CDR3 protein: CASSMRGEVWAFF. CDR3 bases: TGTGCCAGCAGCATGCGAGGGGAGGTTTGGGCTTTCTTT.

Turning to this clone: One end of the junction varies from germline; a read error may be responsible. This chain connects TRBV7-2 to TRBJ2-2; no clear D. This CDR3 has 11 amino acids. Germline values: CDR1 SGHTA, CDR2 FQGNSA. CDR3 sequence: CASRNSGELFF. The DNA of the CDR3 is TGTGCCAGCAGGAACAGCGGGGAGCTGTTTTTT.

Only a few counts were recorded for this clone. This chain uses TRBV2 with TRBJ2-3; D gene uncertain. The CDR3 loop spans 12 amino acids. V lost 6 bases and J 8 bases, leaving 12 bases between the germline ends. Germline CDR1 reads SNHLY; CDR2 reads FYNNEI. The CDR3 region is CASRQVGSTQYF. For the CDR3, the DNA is TGTGCCAGCAGACAAGTTGGTAGTACGCAGTATTTT.

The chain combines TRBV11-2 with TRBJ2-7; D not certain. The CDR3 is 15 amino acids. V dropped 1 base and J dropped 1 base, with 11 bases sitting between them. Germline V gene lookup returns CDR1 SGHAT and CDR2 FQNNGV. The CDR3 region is CASSLVPYTSYEQYF. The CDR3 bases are TGTGCCAGCAGCTTAGTACCCTATACATCCTACGAGCAGTACTTC.

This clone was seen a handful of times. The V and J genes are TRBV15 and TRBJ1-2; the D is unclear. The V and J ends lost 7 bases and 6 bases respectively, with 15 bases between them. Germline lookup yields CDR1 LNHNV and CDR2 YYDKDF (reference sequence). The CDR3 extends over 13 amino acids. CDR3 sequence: CATTRVRENGYTF. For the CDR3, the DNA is TGTGCCACCACCCGAGTGAGAGAAAATGGCTACACCTTC.

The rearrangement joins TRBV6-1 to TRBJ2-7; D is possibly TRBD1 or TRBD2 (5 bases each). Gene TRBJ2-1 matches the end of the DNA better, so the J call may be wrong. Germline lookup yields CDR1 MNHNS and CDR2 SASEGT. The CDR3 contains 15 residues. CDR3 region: CASSELSGRYNEQFF. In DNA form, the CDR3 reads TGTGCCAGCAGTGAACTGTCAGGGAGATACAATGAGCAGTTCTTC.